This T cell receptor (beta chain) is drawn from a study of blood T cell repertoires in COVID-19. About the study: PBMCs, B-cell-depleted T cells, or T cells provided the cDNA or gDNA that made up the material.

How the authors handled the data: By means of reference gene primer amplification, nucleated cell counts were estimated. Clones were sequenced by immunoSEQ multiplex PCR, and TCRdb holds only the in-frame ones, with some missing. The DNA was the basis for D and trimming; V, J and clone size are from that table. The table shows about 480,000 clones, with roughly 88% occurring only once. J was trimmed by 0 bases and V by 4 bases; bases with no gene match: 4. Per the germline V gene, CDR1 is LGHNA and CDR2 is YNFKEQ. There are 16 residues in the CDR3. This TCR came from a woman in her fifties or sixties with COVID-19, enrolled during active disease. The V and J genes are TRBV4-2 and TRBJ2-7, with TRBD2 matching 12 bases. Material: peripheral blood. The chain's CDR3 is CASSRLAGAISYEQYF. The CDR3 bases are TGTGCCAGCAGCCGACTAGCGGGGGCGATCTCCTACGAGCAGTACTTC.